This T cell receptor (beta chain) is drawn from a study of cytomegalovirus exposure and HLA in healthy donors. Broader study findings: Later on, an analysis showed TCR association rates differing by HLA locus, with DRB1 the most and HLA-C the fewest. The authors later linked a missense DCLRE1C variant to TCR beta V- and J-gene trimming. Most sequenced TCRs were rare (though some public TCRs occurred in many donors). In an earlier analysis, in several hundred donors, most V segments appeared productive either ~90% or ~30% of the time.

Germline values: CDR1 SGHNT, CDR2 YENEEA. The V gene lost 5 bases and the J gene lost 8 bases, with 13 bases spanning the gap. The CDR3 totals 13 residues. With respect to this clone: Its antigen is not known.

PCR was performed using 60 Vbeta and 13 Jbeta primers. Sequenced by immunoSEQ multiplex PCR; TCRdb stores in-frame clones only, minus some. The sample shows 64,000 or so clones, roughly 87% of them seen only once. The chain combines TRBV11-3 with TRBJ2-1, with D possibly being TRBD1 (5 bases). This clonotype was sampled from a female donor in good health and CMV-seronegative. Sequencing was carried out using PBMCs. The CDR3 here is CASSRQTAYEQFF. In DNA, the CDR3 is TGTGCCAGCAGCCGCCAGACAGCCTATGAGCAGTTCTTC.